This is a list of T cell receptor beta chains from one sample in a study of blood T cell repertoires in COVID-19. Measured with immunoSEQ multiplex PCR; TCRdb has only the in-frame clones, and not every one. This table has 150,000 to 200,000 clones, about four fifths appearing once. Sequenced: peripheral blood. All receptors derive from a man aged 70-80 years who had recovered from COVID-19. Each CDR3 is given with its conserved first and last residue. The order of the fields is V gene, clone size, J gene, D gene, CDR3 DNA, CDR3 protein. A D gene is named only where the DNA matches it firmly. Size is omitted from some rows. Given values are once, few, many or a class for expanded clones.

v_gene: TRBV7-9
abundance: -
j_gene: TRBJ2-7
d_gene: TRBD1
CDR3nt: TGTGCCAGCAGCCAAAGACAGGGGGCCGGCGAGCAGTACTTC
CDR3aa: CASSQRQGAGEQYF

v_gene: TRBV4-3
abundance: -
j_gene: TRBJ2-2
d_gene: -
CDR3nt: TGCGCCAGCAGCCAAGAGTTTGGGGCAGGGTCGGGCACCGGGGAGCTGTTTTTT
CDR3aa: CASSQEFGAGSGTGELFF

v_gene: TRBV5-1
abundance: once
j_gene: TRBJ2-5
d_gene: TRBD2
CDR3nt: TGCGCCAGCAGCTTGGGTTCGCTAGCGGGAAAACAAGAGACCCAGTACTTC
CDR3aa: CASSLGSLAGKQETQYF

v_gene: TRBV6-6
abundance: once
j_gene: TRBJ2-7
d_gene: -
CDR3nt: TGTGCCAGCAGTTACTCGGAGGGAGGCTACGAGCAGTACTTC
CDR3aa: CASSYSEGGYEQYF

v_gene: TRBV19
abundance: -
j_gene: TRBJ2-2
d_gene: TRBD2
CDR3nt: TGTGCCAGTACAAGCGGGGGGAACACCGGGGAGCTGTTTTTT
CDR3aa: CASTSGGNTGELFF

v_gene: TRBV7-2
abundance: -
j_gene: TRBJ2-1
d_gene: TRBD2
CDR3nt: TGTGCCAGCAGCTTGACGGGAGGAGATAATGAGCAGTTCTTC
CDR3aa: CASSLTGGDNEQFF

v_gene: TRBV6-5
abundance: -
j_gene: TRBJ1-6
d_gene: TRBD1
CDR3nt: TGTGCCAGCAGGGGGACAGGGGTGACCCTCCACTTT
CDR3aa: CASRGTGVTLHF

v_gene: TRBV19
abundance: once
j_gene: TRBJ1-1
d_gene: TRBD1
CDR3nt: TGTGCCAGTTCAGGGGGCAGACGGACTGAAGCTTTCTTT
CDR3aa: CASSGGRRTEAFF

v_gene: TRBV7-9
abundance: -
j_gene: TRBJ2-7
d_gene: -
CDR3nt: TGTGCCAGCAGCTCGGACACGAGCTCCTACGAGCAGTACTTC
CDR3aa: CASSSDTSSYEQYF

v_gene: TRBV20-1
abundance: -
j_gene: TRBJ1-5
d_gene: -
CDR3nt: TGCAGTGCCAGTCAGTATAGCAATCAGCCCCAGCATTTT
CDR3aa: CSASQYSNQPQHF

v_gene: TRBV24-1
abundance: once
j_gene: TRBJ2-2
d_gene: TRBD2
CDR3nt: TGTGCCACCAGTGAGTCAAGCGGGAAGATCGCCGGGGAGCTGTTTTTT
CDR3aa: CATSESSGKIAGELFF

v_gene: TRBV19
abundance: -
j_gene: TRBJ2-2
d_gene: TRBD2
CDR3nt: TGTGCCAGTAGTACACCAGCGGGAGGTACCGGGGAGCTGTTTTTT
CDR3aa: CASSTPAGGTGELFF

v_gene: TRBV28
abundance: few
j_gene: TRBJ2-1
d_gene: -
CDR3nt: TGTGCCAGCAGTTTTAGCACTGCCGTCGAGAAGTTCTTC
CDR3aa: CASSFSTAVEKFF

v_gene: TRBV2
abundance: few
j_gene: TRBJ1-5
d_gene: TRBD1
CDR3nt: TGTGCCAGCAGTGATAGGGGGACAGGGGTCAATCAGCCCCAGCATTTT
CDR3aa: CASSDRGTGVNQPQHF

v_gene: TRBV6-5
abundance: -
j_gene: TRBJ2-5
d_gene: -
CDR3nt: TGTGCCAGCAGGGGGGACTTTCCCAAGGGCCAGTACTTC
CDR3aa: CASRGDFPKGQYF

v_gene: TRBV19
abundance: -
j_gene: TRBJ1-1
d_gene: TRBD1
CDR3nt: TGTGCCAGTAGTACAACAGGGGGCGGTGGCGCTTTCTTT
CDR3aa: CASSTTGGGGAFF

v_gene: TRBV6-1
abundance: -
j_gene: TRBJ1-5
d_gene: TRBD1
CDR3nt: TGTGCCAGCAGTGAATTCGGGGTCAGGGGGGCACATCAGCCCCAGCATTTT
CDR3aa: CASSEFGVRGAHQPQHF

v_gene: TRBV12-5
abundance: few
j_gene: TRBJ2-2
d_gene: -
CDR3nt: TGTGCTAGTGGTTTGGGACATGCCGACACCGGGGAGCTGTTTTTT
CDR3aa: CASGLGHADTGELFF

v_gene: TRBV7-9
abundance: -
j_gene: TRBJ2-7
d_gene: -
CDR3nt: TGTGCCAGCAGCTTATTATTTATGGCAGGGGAGCCCTACGAGCAGTACTTC
CDR3aa: CASSLLFMAGEPYEQYF

v_gene: TRBV6-5
abundance: -
j_gene: TRBJ2-7
d_gene: TRBD2
CDR3nt: TGTGCCAGCAGTTACGGGGGACGGGGGGTATCGGGTGAGCAGTACTTC
CDR3aa: CASSYGGRGVSGEQYF

v_gene: TRBV27
abundance: -
j_gene: TRBJ2-1
d_gene: -
CDR3nt: TGTGCCAGCAGTCAGGGGTTCTCCTACAATGAGCAGTTCTTC
CDR3aa: CASSQGFSYNEQFF

v_gene: TRBV3-1/TRBV3-2
abundance: -
j_gene: TRBJ2-1
d_gene: TRBD2
CDR3nt: TGTGCCAGCAGCCAAGGGACTAGCGCTGCCTACAATGAGCAGTTCTTC
CDR3aa: CASSQGTSAAYNEQFF

v_gene: TRBV29-1
abundance: -
j_gene: TRBJ2-3
d_gene: TRBD2
CDR3nt: TGCAGCGTTGAACCGGCTAGCGGGAAGGTAAATACGCAGTATTTT
CDR3aa: CSVEPASGKVNTQYF

v_gene: TRBV7-9
abundance: -
j_gene: TRBJ2-2
d_gene: TRBD1
CDR3nt: TGTGCCAGCAGGTCACAGGGGTTGCTCACCGGGGAGCTGTTTTTT
CDR3aa: CASRSQGLLTGELFF

v_gene: TRBV7-9
abundance: -
j_gene: TRBJ1-3
d_gene: TRBD1
CDR3nt: TGTGCCAGCAGCTTATTACAGGGGTCTGGAAACACCATATATTTT
CDR3aa: CASSLLQGSGNTIYF

v_gene: TRBV7-2
abundance: -
j_gene: TRBJ2-5
d_gene: TRBD1
CDR3nt: TGTGCCAGCCCTACTCCGGACAGGGGAAAAGAGACCCAGTACTTC
CDR3aa: CASPTPDRGKETQYF

v_gene: TRBV6-1
abundance: -
j_gene: TRBJ1-3
d_gene: -
CDR3nt: TGTGCCAGCAGTGAAGCCTGGGCCTCTGGAAACACCATATATTTT
CDR3aa: CASSEAWASGNTIYF

v_gene: TRBV19
abundance: -
j_gene: TRBJ1-5
d_gene: -
CDR3nt: TGTGCCAGTACTGAACAACAGGGCCCTAAGCCCCAGCATTTT
CDR3aa: CASTEQQGPKPQHF

v_gene: TRBV5-1
abundance: -
j_gene: TRBJ2-7
d_gene: TRBD2
CDR3nt: TGCGCCAGCAGCTTGGGGCTAGCGGGGAGCTACGAGCAGTACTTC
CDR3aa: CASSLGLAGSYEQYF

v_gene: TRBV3-1/TRBV3-2
abundance: -
j_gene: TRBJ1-1
d_gene: -
CDR3nt: TGTGCCAGCAGCCCTCGGGTGAACACTGAAGCTTTCTTT
CDR3aa: CASSPRVNTEAFF

v_gene: TRBV5-5
abundance: -
j_gene: TRBJ2-7
d_gene: -
CDR3nt: TGTGCCAGCAGTACCCGGACAGCCTCCTACGAGCAGTACTTC
CDR3aa: CASSTRTASYEQYF

v_gene: TRBV18
abundance: -
j_gene: TRBJ2-1
d_gene: -
CDR3nt: TGTGCCAGCTCAGTAAGGGCGGGAGAGCAGTTCTTC
CDR3aa: CASSVRAGEQFF

v_gene: TRBV28
abundance: -
j_gene: TRBJ2-5
d_gene: TRBD2
CDR3nt: TGTGCCAGCAGTGGGGCTAGCGGGAGGTTAGAGACCCAGTACTTC
CDR3aa: CASSGASGRLETQYF

v_gene: TRBV18
abundance: -
j_gene: TRBJ1-4
d_gene: TRBD1
CDR3nt: TGTGCCAGCTCCCCTCCCGGGACAGGGTTTGAAAAACTGTTTTTT
CDR3aa: CASSPPGTGFEKLFF

v_gene: TRBV7-2
abundance: -
j_gene: TRBJ2-2
d_gene: TRBD2
CDR3nt: TGTGCCAGCAGCTTACCCTCTAGCGGGAGGGCCGCCGGGGAGCTGTTTTTT
CDR3aa: CASSLPSSGRAAGELFF

v_gene: TRBV2
abundance: -
j_gene: TRBJ1-1
d_gene: -
CDR3nt: TGTGCCAGCAGATTATCAGGGGACGGGAACACTGAAGCTTTCTTT
CDR3aa: CASRLSGDGNTEAFF

v_gene: TRBV5-1
abundance: -
j_gene: TRBJ2-2
d_gene: TRBD1
CDR3nt: TGCGCCAGCAGCTTGACAGGGGGCGTAGCATATACCGGGGAGCTGTTTTTT
CDR3aa: CASSLTGGVAYTGELFF

v_gene: TRBV6-1
abundance: -
j_gene: TRBJ2-5
d_gene: TRBD2
CDR3nt: TGTGCCAGCAGTGAAGGGGCGGGAGAAGAGACCCAGTACTTC
CDR3aa: CASSEGAGEETQYF

v_gene: TRBV19
abundance: -
j_gene: TRBJ2-1
d_gene: TRBD2
CDR3nt: TGTGCCAGTAGTACCAGGGCTAGCGGGAAGGAGGTGAATGAGCAGTTCTTC
CDR3aa: CASSTRASGKEVNEQFF

v_gene: TRBV3-1/TRBV3-2
abundance: -
j_gene: TRBJ2-2
d_gene: TRBD2
CDR3nt: TGTGCCAGCAGCCGGGGGCTAGCGGGAGAAGCCGGGGAGCTGTTTTTT
CDR3aa: CASSRGLAGEAGELFF

v_gene: TRBV12-2
abundance: -
j_gene: TRBJ2-1
d_gene: -
CDR3nt: TGTGCAAGTCGCTTAGAGCTAGCGGGCAGCTCCTACAATGAGCAGTTCTTC
CDR3aa: CASRLELAGSSYNEQFF

v_gene: TRBV6-5
abundance: -
j_gene: TRBJ1-1
d_gene: -
CDR3nt: TGTGCCAGCAGTTACTCGTACGGGGACACTGAAGCTTTCTTT
CDR3aa: CASSYSYGDTEAFF

v_gene: TRBV9
abundance: -
j_gene: TRBJ1-4
d_gene: -
CDR3nt: TGTGCCAGCAGCGTGGATGGAAACAGTAATGAAAAACTGTTTTTT
CDR3aa: CASSVDGNSNEKLFF

v_gene: TRBV19
abundance: -
j_gene: TRBJ2-7
d_gene: -
CDR3nt: TGTGCCAGTAGTAGGGCGAGATTGCCCGCTTACGAGCAGTACTTC
CDR3aa: CASSRARLPAYEQYF

v_gene: TRBV4-3
abundance: -
j_gene: TRBJ1-2
d_gene: -
CDR3nt: TGCGCCAGCAGCCAAGAACAGTATAATACCTATGGCTACACCTTC
CDR3aa: CASSQEQYNTYGYTF

v_gene: TRBV5-1
abundance: -
j_gene: TRBJ2-1
d_gene: TRBD2
CDR3nt: TGCGCCAGCAGCGATAGCGGGAGCTCCTACAATGAGCAGTTCTTC
CDR3aa: CASSDSGSSYNEQFF

v_gene: TRBV10-1
abundance: -
j_gene: TRBJ2-7
d_gene: -
CDR3nt: TGCGCCAGCAGCGACAACACCTACGAGCAGTACTTC
CDR3aa: CASSDNTYEQYF

v_gene: TRBV28
abundance: -
j_gene: TRBJ1-1
d_gene: -
CDR3nt: TGTGCCAGCAGGTCAAATCAGGTAAACACTGAAGCTTTCTTT
CDR3aa: CASRSNQVNTEAFF

v_gene: TRBV4-1
abundance: -
j_gene: TRBJ2-7
d_gene: TRBD1
CDR3nt: TGCGCCAGCAGCCAATTACCTACAGGGGACTACGAGCAGTACTTC
CDR3aa: CASSQLPTGDYEQYF

v_gene: TRBV18
abundance: -
j_gene: TRBJ2-1
d_gene: TRBD1
CDR3nt: TGTGCCAGCTCACCAATGCGACAGGGGGAAGGCAATGAGCAGTTCTTC
CDR3aa: CASSPMRQGEGNEQFF

v_gene: TRBV6-1
abundance: -
j_gene: TRBJ2-7
d_gene: -
CDR3nt: TGTGCCAGCAGTGAAGGAGCTTCGAGCTCCTACGAGCAGTACTTC
CDR3aa: CASSEGASSSYEQYF

v_gene: TRBV7-2
abundance: -
j_gene: TRBJ2-5
d_gene: -
CDR3nt: TGTGCCAGCAGGAGGGGGTCGACCAAAGAGACCCAGTACTTC
CDR3aa: CASRRGSTKETQYF

v_gene: TRBV5-1
abundance: -
j_gene: TRBJ1-1
d_gene: TRBD1
CDR3nt: TGCGCCAGCAGTACTCAGGGGGACACTGAAGCTTTCTTT
CDR3aa: CASSTQGDTEAFF

v_gene: TRBV6-5
abundance: -
j_gene: TRBJ2-1
d_gene: -
CDR3nt: TGTGCCAGCAGGACTACCTACAATGAGCAGTTCTTC
CDR3aa: CASRTTYNEQFF

v_gene: TRBV28
abundance: -
j_gene: TRBJ2-1
d_gene: TRBD2
CDR3nt: TGTGCCAGCAGCAGCGCCGGGACTAGCGGACACAATGAGCAGTTCTTC
CDR3aa: CASSSAGTSGHNEQFF